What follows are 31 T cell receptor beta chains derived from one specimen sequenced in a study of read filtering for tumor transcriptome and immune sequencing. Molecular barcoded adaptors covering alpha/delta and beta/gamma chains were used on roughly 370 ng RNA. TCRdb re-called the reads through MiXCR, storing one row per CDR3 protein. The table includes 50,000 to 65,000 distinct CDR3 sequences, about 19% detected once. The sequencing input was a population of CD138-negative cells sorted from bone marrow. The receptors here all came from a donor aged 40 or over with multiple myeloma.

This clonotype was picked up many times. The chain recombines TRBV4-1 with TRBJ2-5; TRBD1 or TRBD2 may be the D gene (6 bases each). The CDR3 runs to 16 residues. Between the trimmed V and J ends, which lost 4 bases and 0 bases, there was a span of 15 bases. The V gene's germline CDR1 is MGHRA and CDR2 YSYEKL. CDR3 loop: CASSLRRDTNQETQYF. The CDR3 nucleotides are TGCGCCAGCAGCCTCAGGCGGGACACGAACCAAGAGACCCAGTACTTC.

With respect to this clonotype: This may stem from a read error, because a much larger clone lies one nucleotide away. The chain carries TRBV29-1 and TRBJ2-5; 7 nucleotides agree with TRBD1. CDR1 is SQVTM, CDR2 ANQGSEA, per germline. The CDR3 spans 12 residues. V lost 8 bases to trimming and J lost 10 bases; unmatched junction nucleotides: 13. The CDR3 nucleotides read TGCAGCATAAGTTCAGGGGGAAGTGACCAGTACTTC. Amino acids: CSISSGGSDQYF.

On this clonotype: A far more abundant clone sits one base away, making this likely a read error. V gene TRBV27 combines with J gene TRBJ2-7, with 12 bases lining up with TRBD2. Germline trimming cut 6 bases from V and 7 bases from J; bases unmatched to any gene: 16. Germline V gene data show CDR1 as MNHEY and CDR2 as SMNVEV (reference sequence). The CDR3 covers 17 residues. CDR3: CASSQTPGLAGRDEQYF. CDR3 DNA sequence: TGTGCCAGCAGCCAAACTCCAGGACTAGCGGGAAGGGATGAGCAGTACTTC.

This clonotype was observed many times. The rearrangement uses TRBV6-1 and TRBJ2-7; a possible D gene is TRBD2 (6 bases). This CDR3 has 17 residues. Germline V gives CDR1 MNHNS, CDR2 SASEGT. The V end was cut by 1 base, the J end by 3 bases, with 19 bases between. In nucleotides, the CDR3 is TGTGCCAGCAGTGAAGTTTTGACACTCTTGGGACTCTACGAGCAGTACTTC. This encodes CASSEVLTLLGLYEQYF.

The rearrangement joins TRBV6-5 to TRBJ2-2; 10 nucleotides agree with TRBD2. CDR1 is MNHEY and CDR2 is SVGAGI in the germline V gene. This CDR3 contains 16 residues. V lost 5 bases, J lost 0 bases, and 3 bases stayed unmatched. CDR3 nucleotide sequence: TGTGCCAGCAGTCCGCTAGCGGGGGCGAACACCGGGGAGCTGTTTTTT. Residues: CASSPLAGANTGELFF.

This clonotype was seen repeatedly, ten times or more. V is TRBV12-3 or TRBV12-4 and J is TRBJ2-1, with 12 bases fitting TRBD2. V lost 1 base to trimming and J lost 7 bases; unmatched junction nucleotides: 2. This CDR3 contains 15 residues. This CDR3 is CASSLGTSGGNEQFF. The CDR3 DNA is TGTGCCAGCAGTTTAGGAACTAGCGGGGGGAATGAGCAGTTCTTC.

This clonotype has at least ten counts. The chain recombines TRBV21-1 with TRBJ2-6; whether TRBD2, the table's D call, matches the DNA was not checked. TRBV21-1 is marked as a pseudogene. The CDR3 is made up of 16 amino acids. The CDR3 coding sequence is TGTGCCAGCAAAAAGAGGGGCCCCTCTGGGGCCAACGTCCTGACTTTC. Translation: CASKKRGPSGANVLTF.

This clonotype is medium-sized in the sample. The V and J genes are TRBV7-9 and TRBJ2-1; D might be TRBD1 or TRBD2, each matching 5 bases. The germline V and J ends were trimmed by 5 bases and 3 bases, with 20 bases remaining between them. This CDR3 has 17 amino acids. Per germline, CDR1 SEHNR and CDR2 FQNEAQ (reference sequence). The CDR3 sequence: CASSLYTGTRSYNEQFF. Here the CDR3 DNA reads TGTGCCAGCAGCCTCTACACCGGGACGCGGAGCTACAATGAGCAGTTCTTC.

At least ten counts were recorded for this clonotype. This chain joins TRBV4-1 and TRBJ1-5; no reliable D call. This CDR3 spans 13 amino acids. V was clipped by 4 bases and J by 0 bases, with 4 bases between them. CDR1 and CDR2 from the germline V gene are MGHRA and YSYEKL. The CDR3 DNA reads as TGCGCCAGCAGCCGGGATAGCAATCAGCCCCAGCATTTT. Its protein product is CASSRDSNQPQHF.

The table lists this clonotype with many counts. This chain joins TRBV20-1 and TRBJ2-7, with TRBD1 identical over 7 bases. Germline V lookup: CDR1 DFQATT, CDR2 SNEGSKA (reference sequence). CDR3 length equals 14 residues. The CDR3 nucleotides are TGCCTCGTCGTAGTACAGGGGACAAGATACGAGCAGTACTTC. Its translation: CLVVVQGTRYEQYF.

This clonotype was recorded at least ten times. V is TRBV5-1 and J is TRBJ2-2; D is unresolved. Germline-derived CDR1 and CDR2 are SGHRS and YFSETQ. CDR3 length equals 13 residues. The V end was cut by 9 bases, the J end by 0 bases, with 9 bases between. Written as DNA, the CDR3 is TGCGCCACCTCCCCCGCGAACACCGGGGAGCTGTTTTTT. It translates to CATSPANTGELFF.

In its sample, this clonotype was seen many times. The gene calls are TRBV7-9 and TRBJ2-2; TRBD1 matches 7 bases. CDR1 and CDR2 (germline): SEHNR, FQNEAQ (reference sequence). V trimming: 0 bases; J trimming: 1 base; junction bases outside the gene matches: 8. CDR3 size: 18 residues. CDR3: CASSLASTGPMNTGELFF. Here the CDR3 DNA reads TGTGCCAGCAGCTTAGCCTCGACAGGGCCCATGAACACCGGGGAGCTGTTTTTT.

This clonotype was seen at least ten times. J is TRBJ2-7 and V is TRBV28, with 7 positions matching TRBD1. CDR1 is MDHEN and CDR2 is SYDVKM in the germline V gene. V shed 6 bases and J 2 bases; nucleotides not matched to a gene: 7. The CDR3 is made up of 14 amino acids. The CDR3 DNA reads TGTGCCAGCAGAATCGGGACAGAGACCTACGAGCAGTACTTC. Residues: CASRIGTETYEQYF.

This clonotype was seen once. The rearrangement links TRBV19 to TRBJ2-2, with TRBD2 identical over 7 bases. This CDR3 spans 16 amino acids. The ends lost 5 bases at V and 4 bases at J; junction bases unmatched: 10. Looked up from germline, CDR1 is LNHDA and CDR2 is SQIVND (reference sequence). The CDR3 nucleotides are TGTGCCAGTAGTCTTCCCAGCGGGGATTTCACCGGGGAGCTGTTTTTT. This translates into CASSLPSGDFTGELFF.

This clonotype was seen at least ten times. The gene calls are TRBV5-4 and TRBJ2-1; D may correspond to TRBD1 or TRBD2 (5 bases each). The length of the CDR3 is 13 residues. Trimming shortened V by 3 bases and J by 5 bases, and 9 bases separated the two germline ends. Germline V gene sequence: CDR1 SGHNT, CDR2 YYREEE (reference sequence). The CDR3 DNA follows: TGTGCCAGCAGCTCGGGGCCCCACAATGAGCAGTTCTTC. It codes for CASSSGPHNEQFF.

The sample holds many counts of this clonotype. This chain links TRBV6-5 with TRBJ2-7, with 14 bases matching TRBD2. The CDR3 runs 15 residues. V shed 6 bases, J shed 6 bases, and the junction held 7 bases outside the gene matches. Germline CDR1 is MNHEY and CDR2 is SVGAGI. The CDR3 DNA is TGTGCCAGCAGATCCGGGACTAGCGGGAGTTTCGAGCAGTACTTC. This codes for CASRSGTSGSFEQYF.

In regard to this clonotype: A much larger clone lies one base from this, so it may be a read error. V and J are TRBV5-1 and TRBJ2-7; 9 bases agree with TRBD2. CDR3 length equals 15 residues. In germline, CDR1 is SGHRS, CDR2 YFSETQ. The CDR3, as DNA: TGCGCCAGCAGCTTGGGGACTAGCGATCCCTACGAGCAGTGCTTC. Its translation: CASSLGTSDPYEQCF.

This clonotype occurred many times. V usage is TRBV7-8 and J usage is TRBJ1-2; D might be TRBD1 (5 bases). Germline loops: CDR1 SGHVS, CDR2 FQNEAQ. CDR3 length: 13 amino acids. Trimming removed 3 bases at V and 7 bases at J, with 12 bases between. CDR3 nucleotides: TGTGCCAGCAGCTTCCCCAGGGCTCCTGGCTACACCTTC. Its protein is CASSFPRAPGYTF.

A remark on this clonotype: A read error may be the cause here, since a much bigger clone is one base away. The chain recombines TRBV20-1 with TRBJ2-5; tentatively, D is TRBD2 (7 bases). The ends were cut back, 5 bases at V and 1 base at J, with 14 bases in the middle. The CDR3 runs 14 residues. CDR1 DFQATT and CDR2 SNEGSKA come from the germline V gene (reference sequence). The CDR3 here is CSAPRGATQETQYF. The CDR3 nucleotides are TGCAGTGCTCCCCGGGGGGCAACCCAAGAGACCCAGTACTTC.

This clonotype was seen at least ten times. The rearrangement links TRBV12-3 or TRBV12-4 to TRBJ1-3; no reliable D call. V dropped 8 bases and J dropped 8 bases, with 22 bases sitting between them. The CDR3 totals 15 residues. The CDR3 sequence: CASQADLVRRDTIYF. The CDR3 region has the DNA TGTGCCAGCCAGGCCGACTTGGTGCGACGGGACACCATATATTTT.

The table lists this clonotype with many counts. The CDR3 nucleotides are TGTGCCAGCAGCAGCGGGACAGCCCTTAATCAGCCCCAGCATTTT. Protein: CASSSGTALNQPQHF. V gene TRBV7-8 combines with J gene TRBJ1-5; 7 bases are shared with TRBD1. J lost 4 bases, V lost 5 bases, and 8 bases had no gene match. From germline, CDR1 is SGHVS and CDR2 FQNEAQ. This CDR3 region has 15 residues.

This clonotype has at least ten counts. The CDR3 is CASSEGGTALYGYTF. As DNA, the CDR3 is TGTGCCAGCAGTGAAGGTGGGACAGCCCTTTATGGCTACACCTTC. The chain carries TRBV2 and TRBJ1-2; TRBD1 matches 7 bases. J lost 5 bases, V lost 1 base, and 7 bases had no gene match. The CDR3 runs 15 residues. Looked up from germline, CDR1 is SNHLY and CDR2 is FYNNEI.

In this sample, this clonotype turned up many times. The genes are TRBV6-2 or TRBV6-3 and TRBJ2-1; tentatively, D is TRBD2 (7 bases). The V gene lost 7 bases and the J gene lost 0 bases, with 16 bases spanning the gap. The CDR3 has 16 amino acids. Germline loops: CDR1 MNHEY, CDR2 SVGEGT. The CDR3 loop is CASNPTGGVSYNEQFF. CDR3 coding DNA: TGTGCCAGCAATCCTACGGGGGGCGTCTCCTACAATGAGCAGTTCTTC.

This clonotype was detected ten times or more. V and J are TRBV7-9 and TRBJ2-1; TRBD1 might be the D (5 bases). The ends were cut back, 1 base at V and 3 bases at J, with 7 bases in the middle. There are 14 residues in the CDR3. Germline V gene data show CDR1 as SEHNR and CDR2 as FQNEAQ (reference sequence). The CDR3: CASSLEGIYNEQFF. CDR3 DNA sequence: TGTGCCAGCAGCTTAGAGGGGATCTACAATGAGCAGTTCTTC.

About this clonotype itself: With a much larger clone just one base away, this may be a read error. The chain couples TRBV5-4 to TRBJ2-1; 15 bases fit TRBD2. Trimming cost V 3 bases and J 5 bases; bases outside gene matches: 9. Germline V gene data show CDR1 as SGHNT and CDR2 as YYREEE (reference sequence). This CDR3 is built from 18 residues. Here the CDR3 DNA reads TGTGCCAGCAGCTCGGGACTAGCGGGAGGTACTTCCCACAATGAGCAGTTCTTC. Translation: CASSSGLAGGTSHNEQFF.

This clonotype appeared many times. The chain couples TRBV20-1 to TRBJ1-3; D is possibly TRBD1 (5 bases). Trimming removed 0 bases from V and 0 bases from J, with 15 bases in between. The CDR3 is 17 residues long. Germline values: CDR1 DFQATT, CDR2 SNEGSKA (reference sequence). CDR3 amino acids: CSARDSGPRSSGNTIYF. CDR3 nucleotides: TGCAGTGCTAGAGATTCGGGGCCCCGAAGCTCTGGAAACACCATATATTTT.

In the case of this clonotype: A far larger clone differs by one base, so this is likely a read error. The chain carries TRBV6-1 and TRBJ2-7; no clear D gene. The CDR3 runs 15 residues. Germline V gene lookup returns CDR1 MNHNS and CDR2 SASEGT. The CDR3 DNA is TGTGCCACAAATCCGGGTCTAAGGACCTCCTACGAGCAGCACTTC. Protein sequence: CATNPGLRTSYEQHF.

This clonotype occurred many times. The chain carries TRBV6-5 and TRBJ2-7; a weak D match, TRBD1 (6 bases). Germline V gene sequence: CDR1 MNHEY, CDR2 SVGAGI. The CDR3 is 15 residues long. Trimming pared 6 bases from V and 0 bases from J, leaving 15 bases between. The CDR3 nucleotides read TGTGCCAGCAGAGCTGGACAGATGATCTCCTACGAGCAGTACTTC. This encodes CASRAGQMISYEQYF.

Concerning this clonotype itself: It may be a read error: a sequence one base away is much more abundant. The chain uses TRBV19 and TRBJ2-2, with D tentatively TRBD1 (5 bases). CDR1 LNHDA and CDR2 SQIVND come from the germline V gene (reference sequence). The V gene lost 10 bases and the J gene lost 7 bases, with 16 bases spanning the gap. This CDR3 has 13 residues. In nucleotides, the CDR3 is TGTGCCACTTTGAAGGGGCCAAACGGGGAGCTGTTTTTT. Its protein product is CATLKGPNGELFF.

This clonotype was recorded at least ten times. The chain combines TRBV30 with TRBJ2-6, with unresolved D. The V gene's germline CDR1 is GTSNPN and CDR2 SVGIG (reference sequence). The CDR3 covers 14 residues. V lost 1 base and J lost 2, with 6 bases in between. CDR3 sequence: CAWSDGAGANVLTF. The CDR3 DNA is TGTGCCTGGAGTGATGGGGCTGGGGCCAACGTCCTGACTTTC.

The DNA of the CDR3 is TGTGCCAGCAGCATCGACAGAAACTCCTACAATGAGCAGTTCTTC. Its protein product is CASSIDRNSYNEQFF. This rearrangement joins TRBV5-4 to TRBJ2-1; D may be TRBD1 (5 bases). This CDR3 region has 15 residues. CDR1 SGHNT and CDR2 YYREEE come from the germline V gene (reference sequence). V gave up 4 bases and J gave up 0 bases, with 11 bases separating them.